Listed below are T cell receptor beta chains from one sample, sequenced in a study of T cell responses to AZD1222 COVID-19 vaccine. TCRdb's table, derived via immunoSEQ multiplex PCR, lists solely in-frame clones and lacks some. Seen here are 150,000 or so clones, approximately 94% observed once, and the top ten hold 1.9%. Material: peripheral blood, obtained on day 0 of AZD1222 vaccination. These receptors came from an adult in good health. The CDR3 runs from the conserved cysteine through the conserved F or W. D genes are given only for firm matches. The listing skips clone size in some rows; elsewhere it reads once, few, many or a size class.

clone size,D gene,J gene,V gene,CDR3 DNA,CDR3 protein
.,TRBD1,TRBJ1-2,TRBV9,TGTGCCAGCAGCGTAAGTGGGTTACTCGGACAGGGCCGATCGGGGAACTATGGCTACACCTTC,CASSVSGLLGQGRSGNYGYTF
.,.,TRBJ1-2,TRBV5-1,TGCGCCAGCAGCTTGGGGGGACATTTAGTGGCGGACTATGGCTACACCTTC,CASSLGGHLVADYGYTF
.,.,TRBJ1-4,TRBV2,TGTGCCAGCCTGAGGTCAGGGGTTAATGAAAAACTGTTTTTT,CASLRSGVNEKLFF
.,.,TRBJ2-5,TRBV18,TGTGCCAGCTCACCAAAAGAGACCCAGTACTTC,CASSPKETQYF
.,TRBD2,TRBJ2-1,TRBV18,TGTGCCAGCTCATCTAAGCGGGACTCTTACAATGAGCAGTTCTTC,CASSSKRDSYNEQFF
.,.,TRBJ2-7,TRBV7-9,TGTGCCAGCAGCGGCAGGCCAAACTCCTACGAGCAGTACTTC,CASSGRPNSYEQYF
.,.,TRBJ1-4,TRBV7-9,TGTGCCAGCAGGCCTAGTGAGGAAAAACTGTTTTTT,CASRPSEEKLFF
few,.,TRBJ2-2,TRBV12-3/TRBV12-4,TGTGCCAGCAGACTCGACAGCTCCGGGGAGCTGTTTTTT,CASRLDSSGELFF
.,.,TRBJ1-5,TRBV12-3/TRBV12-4,TGTGCCAGCAGTTTAACCTTCAATCAGCCCCAGCATTTT,CASSLTFNQPQHF
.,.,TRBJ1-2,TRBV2,TGTGCCAGCAGTATTTGGGACGTCCTATTTCGGATATATGGCTACACCTTC,CASSIWDVLFRIYGYTF